This T cell receptor beta chain was captured by sequencing in a study of blood T cell repertoires in COVID-19. Study at large: Sources were T cells, B-cell-depleted T cells, or PBMCs; the material itself was cDNA or gDNA.

The CDR3 totals 14 residues. The V end lost 5 bases, the J end lost 1 base, and 9 bases lay between the germline ends. Germline V CDR1 and CDR2: SGHNT, YENEEA. Data came from immunoSEQ multiplex PCR; TCRdb stores just in-frame clones and leaves some out. The table includes roughly 150,000 clones, approximately 95% detected once. Specimen: peripheral blood. This rearrangement joins TRBV11-3 to TRBJ1-3; D unresolved. The sequence came from a woman in her fifties or sixties with COVID-19, enrolled during active disease. CDR3 sequence reads: CASSKGGSGNTIYF. DNA for the CDR3: TGTGCCAGCAGCAAGGGAGGATCTGGAAACACCATATATTTT. The full variable domain, completed using reference TRBV11-3 and TRBJ1-3, is EAGVVQSPRYKIIEKKQPVAFWCNPISGHNTLYWYLQNLGQGPELLIRYENEEAVDDSQLPKDRFSAERLKGVDSTLKIQPAELGDSAVYLCASSKGGSGNTIYFGEGSWLTVV.